The 24 T cell receptor beta chains in this list originate from one sample, sequenced in a study of T cell responses to AZD1222 COVID-19 vaccine. Only in-frame clones appear in the TCRdb table, and some are missing; sequencing was by immunoSEQ multiplex PCR. Here the sample spans some 120,000 clones, roughly 91% being singletons. The sample in question was peripheral blood, obtained on day 0 of AZD1222 vaccination. All receptors derive from an adult in good health.

V and J are TRBV7-2 and TRBJ2-1; 11 positions agree with TRBD2. CDR1 is SGHTA, CDR2 FQGNSA, per germline. V was clipped by 5 bases and J by 11 bases; unmatched bases: 8. The CDR3 is 14 residues long. The CDR3 here is CASSPGLAGGQQFF. The DNA of the CDR3 is TGTGCCAGCAGCCCCGGGCTAGCGGGGGGCCAGCAGTTCTTC.

The chain links TRBV10-2 to TRBJ2-3, with TRBD2 as a possible D gene (5 bases). Germline-derived CDR1 and CDR2 are WSHSY and SAAADI. The CDR3 is 15 residues long. V was trimmed by 0 bases and J by 6 bases, leaving 13 bases between them. Here the CDR3 reads CASSESGELWDTQYF. The DNA for the CDR3 is TGCGCCAGCAGTGAGTCCGGGGAGTTGTGGGATACGCAGTATTTT.

The chain joins TRBV11-2 to TRBJ2-5, with D perhaps being TRBD1 or TRBD2 (6 bases each). There are 15 residues in the CDR3. V was shortened by 7 bases and J by 0 bases, with 15 bases between the two germline ends. The V gene's germline CDR1 is SGHAT and CDR2 FQNNGV. Written as DNA, the CDR3 is TGTGCCAGCAACCCCCCGGGGGCATACCAAGAGACCCAGTACTTC. This translates into CASNPPGAYQETQYF. Drawing the rest from reference TRBV11-2 and TRBJ2-5, the complete variable domain is EAGVAQSPRYKIIEKRQSVAFWCNPISGHATLYWYQQILGQGPKLLIQFQNNGVVDDSQLPKDRFSAERLKGVDSTLKIQPAKLEDSAVYLCASNPPGAYQETQYFGPGTRLLVL.

The chain uses TRBV4-2 and TRBJ1-6; no clear D gene. Germline values: CDR1 LGHNA, CDR2 YNFKEQ. V was pared by 3 bases and J by 7 bases, with 13 bases between. The CDR3 runs to 15 residues. In DNA form, the CDR3 reads TGTGCCAGCAGCCAGATTTTAATAGCGAATTCACCCCTCCACTTT. It specifies CASSQILIANSPLHF.

The rearrangement uses TRBV7-9 and TRBJ2-4; D not resolved. Trimming stripped 2 bases from V and 5 bases from J, with 13 bases between. CDR1 and CDR2 from the germline V gene are SEHNR and FQNEAQ (reference sequence). The CDR3 spans 15 residues. CDR3 sequence: CASSLTESGQNIQYF. DNA for the CDR3: TGTGCCAGCAGCTTAACAGAATCTGGGCAAAACATTCAGTACTTC.

The chain recombines TRBV5-8 with TRBJ2-7, with TRBD1 identical over 8 bases. Germline CDR1 and CDR2: SGHTS and YDEGEE. The CDR3 sequence is 15 residues long. V lost 2 bases to trimming and J lost 4 bases; unmatched junction nucleotides: 8. CDR3 residues: CASSLVGQGTYEQYF. CDR3 sequence (DNA): TGTGCCAGCAGCTTAGTAGGACAGGGAACGTACGAGCAGTACTTC.

The chain recombines TRBV10-2 with TRBJ2-2; D is tentatively TRBD1 or TRBD2 (5 bases each). Germline V gene sequence: CDR1 WSHSY, CDR2 SAAADI. The CDR3 is 16 residues long. V was shortened by 8 bases and J by 8 bases, with 24 bases between the two germline ends. The DNA of the CDR3 is TGCGCCAGCCGGGGAAATGGCAGGGACCCAGGAGGGGAGCTGTTTTTT. It translates to CASRGNGRDPGGELFF.

This sequence joins TRBV6-2 or TRBV6-3 and TRBJ2-3, with D uncertain. V was cut by 2 bases and J by 0 bases, with 6 bases left in between. The CDR3 contains 14 residues. Germline CDR1 reads MNHEY; CDR2 reads SVGEGT. For the CDR3, the DNA is TGTGCCAGCAGTTACAGGCGTAGCACAGATACGCAGTATTTT. Its protein product is CASSYRRSTDTQYF.

This chain connects TRBV7-9 to TRBJ2-7, with TRBD1 identical over 11 bases. Germline-derived CDR1 and CDR2 are SEHNR and FQNEAQ (reference sequence). Losses at the gene ends were 4 bases for V and 3 bases for J; bases not matched to a gene: 2. The CDR3 contains 14 residues. The CDR3 nucleotides are TGTGCCAGCAGCTCGGACAGGGGGCTCTACGAGCAGTACTTC. Translation: CASSSDRGLYEQYF.

The chain links TRBV10-2 to TRBJ1-5; TRBD1 agrees at 7 bases. Germline V gene lookup returns CDR1 WSHSY and CDR2 SAAADI. Trimming removed 6 bases from V and 1 base from J; junction bases left unmatched: 3. The CDR3 totals 14 residues. The CDR3, as DNA: TGCGCCAGCAGCGCGACAGGGAGCAATCAGCCCCAGCATTTT. It is translated as CASSATGSNQPQHF.

This chain uses TRBV27 with TRBJ2-2; D may be TRBD2 (6 bases). V dropped 5 bases and J dropped 4 bases, with 17 bases sitting between them. CDR3 size: 16 residues. Per the germline V gene, CDR1 is MNHEY and CDR2 is SMNVEV (reference sequence). Here the CDR3 DNA reads TGTGCCAGCAGTGTACGGGAGCGGCAGGGCACCGGGGAGCTGTTTTTT. It is translated as CASSVRERQGTGELFF.

The J gene is TRBJ2-7, the V gene TRBV29-1; D ambiguous. In germline, CDR1 is SQVTM, CDR2 ANQGSEA. CDR3 size: 13 residues. V lost 2 bases to trimming and J lost 0 bases, with 8 bases between them. CDR3 amino acids: CSVEFAASYEQYF. CDR3 bases: TGCAGCGTTGAATTCGCCGCCTCCTACGAGCAGTACTTC.

V gene TRBV12-5 combines with J gene TRBJ1-5, with TRBD1 matching 12 bases. The CDR3 runs to 17 residues. The junction had 6 bases not matched to a gene; V was cut back by 0 bases and J by 6 bases. CDR1 and CDR2 (germline): LGHNT, FRNRAP. CDR3 nucleotides: TGTGCTAGTGGTTTGGTACTGGGACAGGGGGCGGGTCAGCCCCAGCATTTT. Its protein is CASGLVLGQGAGQPQHF.

V usage is TRBV18 and J usage is TRBJ2-7; D perhaps matches TRBD2 (5 bases). This CDR3 comprises 13 residues. The ends were cut back, 3 bases at V and 0 bases at J, with 6 bases in the middle. Germline CDR1 and CDR2: KGHSH and LQKENI. CDR3 sequence (DNA): TGTGCCAGCTCACCGAGGGACTCCTACGAGCAGTACTTC. This codes for CASSPRDSYEQYF.

The chain uses TRBV7-2 and TRBJ2-5; D unresolved. This CDR3 region has 11 residues. CDR1 is SGHTA and CDR2 is FQGNSA in the germline V gene. The V and J ends lost 0 bases and 5 bases respectively, with 1 base between them. The DNA for the CDR3 is TGTGCCAGCAGCTTAGCTGAGACCCAGTACTTC. Residues: CASSLAETQYF.

The CDR3 protein is CASSEGMNTEAFF. CDR3 DNA sequence: TGCGCCAGCAGCGAGGGGATGAACACTGAAGCTTTCTTT. The chain is built from TRBV5-1 and TRBJ1-1; D perhaps matches TRBD1 (5 bases). Germline V CDR1 and CDR2: SGHRS, YFSETQ. CDR3 length equals 13 residues. Trimming cost V 4 bases and J 0 bases, with 7 bases left between them.

The gene calls are TRBV12-3 or TRBV12-4 and TRBJ2-1; no clear D. Trimming stripped 1 base from V and 5 bases from J, with 6 bases between. There are 13 residues in the CDR3. CDR3 DNA sequence: TGTGCCAGCAGTTTAGTTAGGAACAATGAGCAGTTCTTC. It yields the protein CASSLVRNNEQFF.

This rearrangement joins TRBV3-1 (or the pseudogene TRBV3-2) to TRBJ1-2; D ambiguous. Germline CDR1 reads LGHDT; CDR2 reads YNNKEL (reference sequence). V lost 1 base and J 5 bases, leaving 5 bases between the germline ends. This CDR3 has 12 amino acids. CDR3 protein: CASSQVQYGYTF. The CDR3 bases are TGTGCCAGCAGCCAAGTGCAGTATGGCTACACCTTC.

V gene TRBV7-7 combines with J gene TRBJ2-1; D might be TRBD2 (7 bases). With 4 bases removed from V and 4 bases from J, the gap between germline ends came to 14 bases. The CDR3 spans 15 residues. Germline lookup yields CDR1 SSHAT and CDR2 FNYEAQ (reference sequence). The CDR3 loop reads CASSSGGARYNEQFF. CDR3 nucleotides: TGTGCCAGCAGCTCTGGGGGGGCCCGGTACAATGAGCAGTTCTTC.

The gene calls are TRBV27 and TRBJ2-3, with D perhaps matching TRBD2 (6 bases). The CDR3 extends over 16 amino acids. CDR1 MNHEY and CDR2 SMNVEV come from the germline V gene (reference sequence). V was cut by 3 bases and J by 0 bases, with 13 bases left in between. The DNA of the CDR3 is TGTGCCAGCAGTTTTCTCTTAGGGACTAGCACAGATACGCAGTATTTT. It encodes CASSFLLGTSTDTQYF.

The gene calls are TRBV7-9 and TRBJ2-7; no definite D call. The CDR3 is made up of 15 amino acids. V gave up 1 base and J gave up 3 bases, with 13 bases separating them. CDR1 is SEHNR and CDR2 is FQNEAQ in the germline V gene (reference sequence). The chain's CDR3 is CASSLEADSGYEQYF. CDR3 DNA sequence: TGTGCCAGCAGCTTAGAGGCGGATTCGGGCTACGAGCAGTACTTC.

This clone was counted once. The V gene is TRBV19, the J gene TRBJ2-5; maybe TRBD2 (7 bases). The CDR3 is 18 amino acids. In germline, CDR1 is LNHDA, CDR2 SQIVND (reference sequence). V was pared by 7 bases and J by 5 bases, with 29 bases between. In DNA, the CDR3 is TGTGCCAGTATTCCCGGACTCCAGGGGAGGGGGAAAGGGGAGACCCAGTACTTC. Amino acids: CASIPGLQGRGKGETQYF. The complete variable domain, with remaining parts taken from reference TRBV19 and TRBJ2-5, reads DGGITQSPKYLFRKEGQNVTLSCEQNLNHDAMYWYRQDPGQGLRLIYYSQIVNDFQKGDIAEGYSVSREKKESFPLTVTSAQKNPTAFYLCASIPGLQGRGKGETQYFGPGTRLLVL.

This chain uses TRBV19 with TRBJ1-2; 7 nucleotides agree with TRBD1. The CDR3 is made up of 12 amino acids. Germline CDR1 LNHDA, CDR2 SQIVND (reference sequence). The V gene end was trimmed by 6 bases and the J gene end by 7 bases; junction bases not matched to a gene: 5. The CDR3 reads CASRKDRPGYTF. The CDR3 nucleotides are TGTGCCAGTAGGAAGGACAGGCCTGGCTACACCTTC.

The chain is built from TRBV20-1 and TRBJ2-5, with TRBD2 matching over 8 bases. The CDR3 is 13 residues long. V lost 3 bases, J lost 9 bases, and 9 bases stayed unmatched. Germline V gene data show CDR1 as DFQATT and CDR2 as SNEGSKA (reference sequence). CDR3: CSASRGTRGSQYF. The CDR3 coding sequence is TGCAGTGCTAGTAGGGGGACTAGGGGTTCCCAGTACTTC.